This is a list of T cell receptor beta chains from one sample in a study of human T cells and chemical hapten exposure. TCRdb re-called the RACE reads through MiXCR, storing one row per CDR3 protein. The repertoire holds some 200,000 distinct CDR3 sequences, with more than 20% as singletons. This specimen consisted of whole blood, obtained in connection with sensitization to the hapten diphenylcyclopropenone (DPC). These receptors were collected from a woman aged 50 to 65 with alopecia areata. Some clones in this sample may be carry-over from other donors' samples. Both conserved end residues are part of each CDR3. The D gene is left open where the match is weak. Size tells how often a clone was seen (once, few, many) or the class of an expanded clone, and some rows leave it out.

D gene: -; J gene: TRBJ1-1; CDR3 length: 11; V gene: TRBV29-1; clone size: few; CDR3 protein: CSVQLNTEAFF; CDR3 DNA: TGCAGCGTCCAATTGAACACTGAAGCTTTCTTT
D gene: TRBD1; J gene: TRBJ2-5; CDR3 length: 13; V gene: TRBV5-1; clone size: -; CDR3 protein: CASGQGPEETQYF; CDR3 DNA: TGCGCCAGCGGACAGGGTCCCGAGGAGACCCAGTACTTC
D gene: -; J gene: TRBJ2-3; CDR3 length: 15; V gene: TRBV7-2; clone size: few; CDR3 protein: CASSPRKASTDTQYF; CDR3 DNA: TGTGCCAGCAGCCCCCGTAAAGCTAGCACAGATACGCAGTATTTT
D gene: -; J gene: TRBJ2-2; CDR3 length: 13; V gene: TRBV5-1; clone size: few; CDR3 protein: CASSGQSGGELFF; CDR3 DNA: TGCGCCAGCAGCGGACAGTCAGGCGGGGAGCTGTTTTTT
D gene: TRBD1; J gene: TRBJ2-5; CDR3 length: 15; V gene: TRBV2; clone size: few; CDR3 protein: CASILDQGATGTQYF; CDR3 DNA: TGTGCCAGCATATTGGACCAGGGGGCTACAGGGACCCAGTACTTC
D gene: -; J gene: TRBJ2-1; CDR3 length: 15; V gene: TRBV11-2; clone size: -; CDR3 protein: CASSLVPGAPREQFF; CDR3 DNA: TGTGCCAGCAGCTTAGTTCCGGGGGCCCCCCGGGAGCAGTTCTTC
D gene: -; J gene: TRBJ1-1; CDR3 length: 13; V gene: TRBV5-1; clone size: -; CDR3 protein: CASSLVPGTEAFF; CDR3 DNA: TGCGCCAGCAGCTTGGTTCCGGGGACTGAAGCTTTCTTT
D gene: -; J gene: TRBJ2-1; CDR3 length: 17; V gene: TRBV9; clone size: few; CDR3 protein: CASSPGGGQTYYNEQFF; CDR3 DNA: TGTGCCAGCAGCCCCGGGGGGGGACAGACCTATTACAATGAGCAGTTCTTC
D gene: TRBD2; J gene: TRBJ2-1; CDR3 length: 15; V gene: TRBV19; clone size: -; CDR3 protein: CASSISGLAYNEQFF; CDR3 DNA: TGTGCCAGTAGTATTTCGGGACTAGCGTACAATGAGCAGTTCTTC
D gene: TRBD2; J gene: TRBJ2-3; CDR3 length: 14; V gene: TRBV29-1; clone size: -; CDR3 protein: CSVELAGLGDTQYF; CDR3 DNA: TGCAGCGTTGAACTAGCGGGACTAGGAGATACGCAGTATTTT
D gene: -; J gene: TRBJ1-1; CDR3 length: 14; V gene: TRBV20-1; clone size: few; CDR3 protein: CSAPAGPMNTEAFF; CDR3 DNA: TGCAGTGCGCCCGCGGGACCGATGAACACTGAAGCTTTCTTT
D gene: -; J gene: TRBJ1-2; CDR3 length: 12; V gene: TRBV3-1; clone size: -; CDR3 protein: CASSQGGRERRF; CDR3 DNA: TGTGCCAGCAGCCAAGGGGGCAGGGAGCGCCGGTTC
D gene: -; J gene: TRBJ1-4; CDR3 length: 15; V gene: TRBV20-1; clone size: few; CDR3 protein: CSAAIPIGLGEKLFF; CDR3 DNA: TGCAGTGCTGCCATCCCCATAGGGCTGGGCGAAAAACTGTTTTTT
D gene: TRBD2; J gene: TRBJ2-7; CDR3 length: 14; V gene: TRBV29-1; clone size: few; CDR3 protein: CSVIRGRAGYEQYF; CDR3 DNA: TGCAGCGTAATTCGCGGGAGGGCCGGGTACGAGCAGTACTTC
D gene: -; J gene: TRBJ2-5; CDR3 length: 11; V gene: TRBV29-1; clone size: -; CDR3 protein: CSVLSVETQYF; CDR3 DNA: TGCAGCGTTCTAAGCGTGGAGACCCAGTACTTC
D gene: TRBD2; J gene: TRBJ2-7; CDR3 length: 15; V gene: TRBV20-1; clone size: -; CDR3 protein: CSASPTSGNSYEQYF; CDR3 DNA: TGCAGTGCTTCGCCAACTAGCGGGAACTCCTACGAGCAGTACTTC
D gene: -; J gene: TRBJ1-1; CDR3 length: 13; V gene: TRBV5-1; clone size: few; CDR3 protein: CASRGTRDTEAFF; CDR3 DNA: TGCGCCAGCAGGGGGACGCGGGACACTGAAGCTTTCTTT
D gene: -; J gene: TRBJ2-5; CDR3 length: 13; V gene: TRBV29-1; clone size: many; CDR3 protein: CSVDILTQETQYF; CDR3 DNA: TGCAGCGTTGATATCCTGACACAAGAGACCCAGTACTTC